This T cell receptor (beta chain) is drawn from a study of Graves' ophthalmopathy and Graves' hyperthyroidism. Across the whole study: There was a collection of peripheral blood at initial diagnosis, before any treatment.

CDR3 length: 15 amino acids. Per the germline V gene, CDR1 is SGHNT and CDR2 is YENEEA. V shed 4 bases, J shed 5 bases, and the junction held 10 bases outside the gene matches. This clonotype was counted ten times or more. What it binds is not known. The sequenced template was RNA, covering the TCR beta CDR3 region. First-round RT-PCR relied on HTBI primers, and a second-round multiplex PCR came next. One entry per CDR3 protein, called by TCRdb with MiXCR from the multiplex PCR reads. This table holds approximately 410,000 distinct CDR3 sequences, 15% to 19% found once. Overall study results and limits: Most thyroid-expanded clonotypes exceeding 0.001 frequency were also found in blood.

The J gene is TRBJ2-5, the V gene TRBV11-3; TRBD2 matches at 7 bases. Sequencing was done on a sample of peripheral blood. This TCR derives from a woman between 18 and 29 years old with stable Graves' hyperthyroidism. The CDR3 sequence: CASSSRTRSHETQYF. DNA for the CDR3: TGTGCCAGCAGCTCCCGGACTAGGTCACACGAGACCCAGTACTTC.